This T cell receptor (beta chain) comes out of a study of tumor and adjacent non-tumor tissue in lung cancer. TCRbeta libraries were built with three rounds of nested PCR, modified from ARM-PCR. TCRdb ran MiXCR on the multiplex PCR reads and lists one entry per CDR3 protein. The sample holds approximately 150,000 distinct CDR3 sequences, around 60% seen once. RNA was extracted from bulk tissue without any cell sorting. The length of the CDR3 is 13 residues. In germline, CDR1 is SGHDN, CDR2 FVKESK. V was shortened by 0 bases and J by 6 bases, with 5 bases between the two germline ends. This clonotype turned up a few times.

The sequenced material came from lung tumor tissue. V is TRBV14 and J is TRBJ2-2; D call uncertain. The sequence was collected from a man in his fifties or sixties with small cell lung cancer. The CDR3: CASSQELAGELFF. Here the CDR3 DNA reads TGTGCCAGCAGCCAAGAACTCGCCGGGGAGCTGTTTTTT.